This TCR beta chain was sequenced in a study of molecular identifiers for immune sequencing clone quantification (dated by TCRdb to 2016 to 2018). The study in broad terms: For a replicate experiment, RNA from roughly 20,000 or 100,000 naive CD8 T cells was divided into five aliquots, and four of the five aliquots were sequenced. CD8 T cells were used in a methods study to benchmark molecular-identifier clustering-based TCR repertoire sequencing (MIDCIRS) and TCR RNA copy counting.

Naive CD8 T cell libraries were made from approximately 20,000 to 1,000,000 sorted cells using 10%, 30% or 50% of purified RNA. On a BD FACSAria II, naive CD8 T cells were FACS-sorted as CD8+CD4-CCR7+CD45RA+ and collected into RLT Plus buffer. To test detection sensitivity, Jurkat RNA equivalent to approximately ten TCR copies was spiked into samples of about 20,000-1,100,000 naive CD8 T cells. Enrichment of CD8 T cells was performed with RosetteSep CD8+ T Cell Enrichment Cocktail and Ficoll-Paque, after which ACK red cell lysis was carried out. What the study reported, not specific to this receptor: Modeling estimated around 3 recovered TCR RNA copies per cell, compared with 9.5 to 10 by digital PCR, which implies roughly 27% capture efficiency. In CMV-specific effector cells, over 99% of molecules were held by clones above 20 RNA copies, whereas under 1% of molecules were held by such clones in naive cells. Highly expanded clone sizes could be underestimated if identical TCR molecules share a barcode. When barcode sub-clustering was left out, chimeric consensus sequences inflated TCR diversity, with chimeras reaching as high as 47%. Naive libraries contained spiked-in Jurkat TCR RNA (10 copies' worth), which is not part of the donor repertoire. Even against a background of about 960,000 naive CD8 T cells, spiked-in Jurkat TCR RNA amounting to a single cell's worth was reported to be detectable.

A remark on this clonotype: Its target antigen remains unknown. Base-call qualities are not available, and no considerably larger clone is one nucleotide away.

The library was produced with PCR. Reads for this sample came from a NextSeq 500. Bulk TCR libraries were prepared as previously described, using TCR primers listed in Table S5. The Qiagen AllPrep DNA/RNA kit was used to purify total RNA. Before analysis, reads from multiple sequencing runs of one library were combined. As for how the authors treated the data: Reads were retained only if an exact TCR constant sequence was present, and the retained reads were trimmed to 150 nt and grouped according to their 12-nt molecular barcodes. Reads within each barcode group were sub-clustered using a 15% Levenshtein threshold, and quality-weighted consensus sequences were constructed for each RNA molecule. Non-functional sequences were discarded, and so were lower-count sequences lying one edit away from another sequence. Based on fitting two negative binomial distributions, any barcode sub-cluster with under 20% of the maximum read count was discarded. TCRdb reworked the public reads: Q25 trimming with fastp, MiXCR clone assembly, productive beta chains retained. Entries that share a CDR3 protein sequence are merged under the most common genes and DNA. In this record, the V and J calls reflect TCRdb's handling and not the investigators' own analysis. The sample data list approximately 100,000 distinct CDR3 sequences, and 36% of these were observed just once. Of the sample, 4% to 4.5% falls within the top ten clones.

Trimming leaves V shorter by 8 bases and J shorter by 0 bases, with the junction holding 4 bases beyond the gene matches. Taken from the germline V gene, the CDR1 and CDR2 loops are SGHTA and FQGNSA. CDR3 length: 14 amino acids, cysteine to phenylalanine. This entry keeps only the CDR3 DNA: 42 bases, framed from base 1. The sequence joins TRBV7-2 to TRBJ2-1; TRBD2 fits 7 bases in the junction. The sample taken for sequencing was naive CD8+ T cells from blood, with Jurkat cell RNA spiked in. The cell subset or site label of this sample denotes: FACS-sorted CD8+CD4-CCR7+CD45RA+ naive T cells. The source is a human donor in good health. Some libraries in this study had Jurkat cell RNA spiked in. Here is the DNA: TGTGCCAGCGTCGGCGGGAGCTCCTACAATGAGCAGTTCTTC. Its coded protein is CASVGGSSYNEQFF.